Below, 31 T cell receptor beta chains from the same sample are listed, as sequenced in a study of T-cell reconstitution after alpha-beta-depleted transplantation in children. Unique molecular identifiers were built into the TCRbeta library. From the PCR reads, TCRdb called clonotypes with MiXCR, one entry per CDR3 protein. The table includes around 670,000 distinct CDR3 sequences, about an eighth detected once. The source was PBMCs, collected before TCRalphabeta/CD19-depleted stem cell transplant. The receptors stem from a girl aged 2 to 9 with congenital amegakaryocytic thrombocytopenia, due to receive a stem cell transplant.

V usage is TRBV28 and J usage is TRBJ2-7; TRBD2 aligns across 11 bases. V lost 6 bases to trimming and J lost 3 bases; unmatched junction nucleotides: 7. This CDR3 has 15 amino acids. Germline V lookup: CDR1 MDHEN, CDR2 SYDVKM. CDR3 region: CASRQLAGVFYEQYF. Here the CDR3 DNA reads TGTGCCAGCAGACAACTAGCGGGAGTGTTCTACGAGCAGTACTTC.

The gene calls are TRBV9 and TRBJ2-1; D is possibly TRBD2 (5 bases). The CDR3 loop spans 14 amino acids. The germline gives CDR1 SGDLS, CDR2 YYNGEE. The V and J ends lost 1 base and 3 bases respectively, with 8 bases between them. CDR3 protein: CASSVLGDYNEQFF. The DNA for the CDR3 is TGTGCCAGCAGCGTATTGGGAGACTACAATGAGCAGTTCTTC. Filled out from reference TRBV9 and TRBJ2-1, the complete variable domain reads DSGVTQTPKHLITATGQRVTLRCSPRSGDLSVYWYQQSLDQGLQFLIQYYNGEERAKGNILERFSAQQFPDLHSELNLSSLELGDSALYFCASSVLGDYNEQFFGPGTRLTVL.

This clonotype was found many times. This rearrangement joins TRBV20-1 to TRBJ2-3; unclear D gene. With 5 bases removed from V and 6 bases from J, the gap between germline ends came to 12 bases. The CDR3 is 12 amino acids. The germline V gene has CDR1 DFQATT and CDR2 SNEGSKA (reference sequence). The CDR3 here is CSAGLRADTQYF. CDR3 sequence (DNA): TGCAGTGCTGGGCTTAGGGCGGATACGCAGTATTTT.

V is TRBV14 and J is TRBJ1-2; D unresolved. The V end lost 0 bases, the J end lost 2 bases, and 7 bases lay between the germline ends. Germline CDR1 reads SGHDN; CDR2 reads FVKESK. This CDR3 has 14 residues. In DNA, the CDR3 is TGTGCCAGCAGCCAAGACGAGGCAAACTATGGCTACACCTTC. Translated: CASSQDEANYGYTF.

This chain joins TRBV20-1 and TRBJ1-3, with D unresolved. Germline values: CDR1 DFQATT, CDR2 SNEGSKA (reference sequence). The CDR3 runs to 13 residues. Between the trimmed V and J ends, which lost 0 bases and 4 bases, there was a span of 7 bases. CDR3 loop: CSAREGAGNTIYF. In DNA form, the CDR3 reads TGCAGTGCTAGAGAGGGCGCAGGAAACACCATATATTTT.

This sequence joins TRBV5-1 and TRBJ2-7; 11 nucleotides line up with TRBD2. V shed 5 bases, J shed 2 bases, and the junction held 9 bases outside the gene matches. This CDR3 is built from 16 residues. The germline gives CDR1 SGHRS, CDR2 YFSETQ. The CDR3 loop is CASSPILAGAAYEQYF. CDR3 nucleotide sequence: TGCGCCAGCAGTCCCATACTAGCGGGAGCAGCCTACGAGCAGTACTTC.

This clonotype was detected once. Compared with germline, one end of the junction differs, possibly owing to a read error. This sequence joins TRBV7-9 and TRBJ1-2; D is unclear. Germline V CDR1 and CDR2: SEHNR, FQNEAQ (reference sequence). The CDR3 loop spans 17 amino acids. The CDR3 coding sequence is TGTGCCAGCAGCTTAGGCGGTGACGGACCGTCTAACTATGACTACACCTTC. This sequence encodes CASSLGGDGPSNYDYTF.

V and J are TRBV27 and TRBJ2-4; no clear D. CDR1 is MNHEY, CDR2 SMNVEV, per germline (reference sequence). With 3 bases removed from V and 2 bases from J, the gap between germline ends came to 8 bases. The CDR3 is 14 residues long. CDR3 coding DNA: TGTGCCAGCAGTTTTGGTGTATCCAAAAACATTCAGTACTTC. This codes for CASSFGVSKNIQYF.

This chain's CDR3 is CASSADRGAKNIQYF. The CDR3, as DNA: TGTGCCAGCAGCGCAGACAGGGGAGCCAAAAACATTCAGTACTTC. The V call is TRBV7-8, the J call TRBJ2-4, with 8 bases matching TRBD1. V was clipped by 5 bases and J by 0 bases; unmatched bases: 3. This CDR3 has 15 amino acids. The V gene's germline CDR1 is SGHVS and CDR2 FQNEAQ.

This clonotype has a count of ten or more. The chain joins TRBV5-1 to TRBJ2-4; D is uncertain. Germline V CDR1 and CDR2: SGHRS, YFSETQ. This CDR3 has 15 amino acids. With 4 bases removed from V and 0 bases from J, the gap between germline ends came to 11 bases. The CDR3 DNA reads as TGCGCCAGCAGCCCACGGACGGGAGCCAAAAACATTCAGTACTTC. Protein product: CASSPRTGAKNIQYF.

V is TRBV12-3 or TRBV12-4 and J is TRBJ2-3; 9 bases align to TRBD2. This CDR3 has 18 amino acids. After removal of 3 bases from V and 0 bases from J, the junction contained 10 bases not matched to a gene. The CDR3 sequence is CASSFLPPTSGSTDTQYF. CDR3 nucleotide sequence: TGTGCCAGCAGTTTTCTCCCCCCGACTAGCGGCAGCACAGATACGCAGTATTTT.

V usage is TRBV12-3 or TRBV12-4 and J usage is TRBJ2-3; D uncertain. V lost 0 bases to trimming and J lost 6 bases, with 10 bases between them. CDR3 length: 14 residues. This chain's CDR3 is CASSLAPASDTQYF. The CDR3 DNA sequence: TGTGCCAGCAGTTTAGCGCCAGCTTCCGATACGCAGTATTTT.

The chain uses TRBV20-1 and TRBJ2-5; 9 bases map to TRBD1. V dropped 5 bases and J dropped 4; count of bases not matched to a gene: 8. The CDR3 length is 14 residues. CDR1 DFQATT and CDR2 SNEGSKA come from the germline V gene (reference sequence). The CDR3: CSAGTGTGRETQYF. CDR3 sequence (DNA): TGCAGTGCTGGAACCGGGACAGGGAGAGAGACCCAGTACTTC.

This clonotype was seen repeatedly, ten times or more. The chain recombines TRBV20-1 with TRBJ2-1; TRBD2 matches 10 bases. The CDR3 runs to 14 residues. V lost 6 bases, J lost 6 bases, and 8 bases stayed unmatched. Germline V lookup: CDR1 DFQATT, CDR2 SNEGSKA (reference sequence). CDR3 nucleotide sequence: TGCAGTGCCCTCCTAGCGGGAGTCGTCAATGAGCAGTTCTTC. It specifies CSALLAGVVNEQFF.

A few counts support this clonotype. V usage is TRBV28 and J usage is TRBJ2-5; the D gene is possibly TRBD1 (5 bases). Germline values: CDR1 MDHEN, CDR2 SYDVKM. The CDR3 covers 14 residues. The V and J ends lost 2 bases and 5 bases respectively, with 12 bases between them. Written as DNA, the CDR3 is TGTGCCAGCAGTTTACAGGGTGACGGGGAGACCCAGTACTTC. Protein sequence: CASSLQGDGETQYF.

This clonotype was seen many times. This chain joins TRBV20-1 and TRBJ1-3; a possible D gene is TRBD1 (5 bases). The CDR3 has 16 residues. Trimming stripped 1 base from V and 4 bases from J, with 17 bases between. Germline V CDR1 and CDR2: DFQATT, SNEGSKA (reference sequence). CDR3: CSARGAEQVSGNTIYF. CDR3 in DNA: TGCAGTGCTAGAGGGGCAGAACAGGTATCCGGAAACACCATATATTTT.

This clonotype was counted ten times or more. The genes are TRBV5-6 and TRBJ1-2, with 7 bases identical to TRBD1. The CDR3 consists of 14 residues. The junction had 19 bases not matched to a gene; V was cut back by 6 bases and J by 14 bases. Germline V gives CDR1 SGHDT, CDR2 YYEEEE. The CDR3 spells CASTQGEGSPRGTF. The CDR3 DNA reads TGTGCCAGCACCCAGGGGGAAGGCAGCCCGAGAGGTACCTTC.

The chain is built from TRBV6-6 and TRBJ2-1; tentative D call: TRBD2 (5 bases). The V gene lost 2 bases and the J gene lost 10 bases, with 9 bases spanning the gap. The CDR3 loop spans 12 amino acids. Germline V CDR1 and CDR2: MNHNY, SVGAGI (reference sequence). CDR3 in amino acids: CASSYGRAEQFF. In nucleotides, the CDR3 is TGTGCCAGCAGTTACGGGCGGGCCGAGCAGTTCTTC.

This chain's CDR3 is CASSLVSRASYEQYF. In DNA, the CDR3 is TGCGCCAGCAGCTTGGTTTCTAGGGCCTCCTACGAGCAGTACTTC. This chain links TRBV5-1 with TRBJ2-7; no reliable D call. V was pared by 0 bases and J by 0 bases, with 10 bases between. The CDR3 is 15 residues long. CDR1 and CDR2 from the germline V gene are SGHRS and YFSETQ.

This clonotype occurred many times. The chain employs TRBV7-9 and TRBJ2-1, with D unresolved. The CDR3 consists of 12 residues. V lost 5 bases and J 12 bases, leaving 14 bases between the germline ends. Germline V gene lookup returns CDR1 SEHNR and CDR2 FQNEAQ (reference sequence). For the CDR3, the DNA is TGTGCCAGCAGCGTCTACTCTATCGGGCAGTTCTTC. Translation gives CASSVYSIGQFF.

This clonotype was seen only once. This chain uses TRBV14 with TRBJ2-1; D is unresolved. This CDR3 has 16 residues. Germline CDR1 reads SGHDN; CDR2 reads FVKESK. Trimming cost V 1 base and J 4 bases, with 14 bases left between them. CDR3 amino acids: CASSQGGLIHYNEQFF. The DNA of the CDR3 is TGTGCCAGCAGCCAAGGCGGCTTAATACATTACAATGAGCAGTTCTTC.

The chain combines TRBV20-1 with TRBJ2-7, with 9 nucleotides matching TRBD2. Germline V CDR1 and CDR2: DFQATT, SNEGSKA (reference sequence). Trimming removed 4 bases from V and 3 bases from J; junction bases left unmatched: 4. The CDR3 totals 13 residues. In DNA, the CDR3 is TGCAGTGCTATTAGCGGGAGTGGCTACGAGCAGTACTTC. This gives the protein CSAISGSGYEQYF.

A note on this clonotype: One end of the junction varies from germline; a read error may be responsible. The chain links TRBV28 to TRBJ1-2; 8 bases match TRBD1. This CDR3 has 13 residues. From germline, CDR1 is MDHEN and CDR2 SYDVKM. The DNA of the CDR3 is TGTGCCAGCAGACTACAGGGGGATGGTGGCGACACCTTC. This gives the protein CASRLQGDGGDTF.

J is TRBJ2-1 and V is TRBV12-3 or TRBV12-4; 12 bases are a match to TRBD2. The V segment lost 8 bases and the J segment 9 bases; nucleotides outside the gene matches: 8. This CDR3 contains 14 residues. CDR3 in DNA: TGTGCCAGCGGTTCGACTAGCGGGAGCAGTGAGCAGTTCTTC. Protein: CASGSTSGSSEQFF.

The chain recombines TRBV27 with TRBJ2-3; D may be TRBD1 (8 bases). V lost 8 bases and J lost 10, with 19 bases in between. Germline assignment: CDR1 MNHEY and CDR2 SMNVEV (reference sequence). There are 13 residues in the CDR3. CDR3 amino acids: CASAGDRSAAQYF. The CDR3, as DNA: TGTGCCAGCGCGGGGGACAGGTCTGCAGCGCAGTATTTT.

The chain couples TRBV5-1 to TRBJ2-7; TRBD1 aligns across 7 bases. The CDR3 totals 15 residues. Germline V CDR1 and CDR2: SGHRS, YFSETQ. Trimming cost V 4 bases and J 0 bases; bases outside gene matches: 7. As DNA, the CDR3 is TGCGCCAGCAGCCCCCGGGACAGATTCTCCTACGAGCAGTACTTC. It translates to CASSPRDRFSYEQYF.

This clonotype turned up a few times. V and J are TRBV18 and TRBJ2-1, with D possibly matching TRBD1 (6 bases). The V gene lost 0 bases and the J gene lost 7 bases, with 10 bases spanning the gap. Looked up from germline, CDR1 is KGHSH and CDR2 is LQKENI. The CDR3 contains 14 residues. The CDR3 loop reads CASSPPHRENEQFF. CDR3 bases: TGTGCCAGCTCACCACCCCACAGGGAGAATGAGCAGTTCTTC.

This rearrangement joins TRBV3-1 to TRBJ1-1; TRBD1 aligns across 8 bases. Germline CDR1 is LGHDT and CDR2 is YNNKEL (reference sequence). V lost 5 bases, J lost 8 bases, and 16 bases stayed unmatched. This CDR3 comprises 16 residues. CDR3 sequence reads: CASSSGQGGWSTEAFF. The CDR3 DNA reads as TGTGCCAGCAGCTCCGGACAGGGTGGATGGAGCACCGAAGCTTTCTTT.

The chain combines TRBV3-1 with TRBJ2-2; no clear D gene. CDR1 and CDR2 (germline): LGHDT, YNNKEL (reference sequence). The CDR3 has 14 amino acids. Trimming shortened V by 3 bases and J by 6 bases, and 11 bases separated the two germline ends. CDR3 DNA sequence: TGTGCCAGCAGCCAGCGGCCCTCGCCCGGGGAGCTGTTTTTT. It translates to CASSQRPSPGELFF.

The sample holds many counts of this clonotype. The V gene is TRBV7-7, the J gene TRBJ2-7; D may be TRBD1 or TRBD2 (5 bases each). CDR1 and CDR2 (germline): SSHAT, FNYEAQ (reference sequence). The CDR3 totals 13 residues. Trimming left V 4 bases short and J 3 bases short, with 10 bases between. Here the CDR3 DNA reads TGTGCCAGCAGCTCCCAGAGGGGCTACGAGCAGTACTTC. Its translation: CASSSQRGYEQYF.

This clonotype was seen only a few times. The chain has TRBV20-1 and TRBJ2-1; D is ambiguous. The CDR3 runs 12 residues. Germline V gene sequence: CDR1 DFQATT, CDR2 SNEGSKA (reference sequence). V lost 0 bases and J 5 bases, leaving 5 bases between the germline ends. The CDR3 nucleotides read TGCAGTGCTAGAGAGGCTAACAATGAGCAGTTCTTC. The encoded protein is CSAREANNEQFF.